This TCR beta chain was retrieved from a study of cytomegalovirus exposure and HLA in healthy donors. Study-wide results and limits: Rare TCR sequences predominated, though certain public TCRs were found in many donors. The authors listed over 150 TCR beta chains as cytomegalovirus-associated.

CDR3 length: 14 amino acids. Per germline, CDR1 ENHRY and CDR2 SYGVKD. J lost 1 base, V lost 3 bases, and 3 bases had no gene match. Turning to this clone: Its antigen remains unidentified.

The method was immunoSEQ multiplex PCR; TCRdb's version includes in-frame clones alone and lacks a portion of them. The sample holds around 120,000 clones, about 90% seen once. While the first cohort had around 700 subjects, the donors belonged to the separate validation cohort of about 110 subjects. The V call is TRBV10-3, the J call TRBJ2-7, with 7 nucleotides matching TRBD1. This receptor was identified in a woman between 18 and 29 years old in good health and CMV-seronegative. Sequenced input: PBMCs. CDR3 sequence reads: CAISDQGDSYEQYF. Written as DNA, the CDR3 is TGTGCCATCAGTGACCAGGGGGATTCCTACGAGCAGTACTTC.